The T cell receptor beta chain described here comes from a study of CD8+ T cells in alopecia areata. Study results and limitations: Scalp sample data also include resident alphabeta T cells from normal skin. Clonality exceeded that of normal scalp in lesional scalp, most notably in alopecia totalis/universalis. Sharing of TCRs across patients appeared less clear than in mice, possibly for HLA-related reasons.

The CDR3 runs to 14 residues. Trimming cost V 0 bases and J 5 bases, with 10 bases left between them. Germline loops: CDR1 ENHRY, CDR2 SYGVKD. This clone has just a few counts. Its antigen remains unidentified. Sequencing templates came from extracted RNA that was reverse transcribed into cDNA. Assay used: immunoSEQ multiplex PCR; TCRdb lists only in-frame clones, some missing. The data show 150,000 to 200,000 clones, 50% to 60% seen once. The authors sorted CD4+ and CD8+ T cells from PBMCs. This TCR was sampled from a human donor in good health. The gene calls are TRBV10-3 and TRBJ1-1; TRBD1 is a possible D gene (5 bases). The sequencing sample was made of CD4+ T cells sorted from blood. CDR3 amino acids: CAISESGAWTEAFF. The CDR3 DNA reads TGTGCCATCAGTGAGTCAGGGGCATGGACTGAAGCTTTCTTT.